A selection of T cell receptor beta chains follows, all from one sample in a study of cytomegalovirus exposure and HLA in healthy donors. Sequencing used immunoSEQ multiplex PCR; TCRdb keeps in-frame clones, though not all of them. The profile shows 120,000 to 150,000 clones, about four fifths of them singletons. Material for sequencing was PBMCs. These receptors all come from a man aged 25-40 years in good health and CMV-seropositive. Each CDR3 is given with its conserved first and last residue. Fields, in order: J gene, D gene, clone size, V gene, CDR3 DNA, CDR3 protein. A D gene is named only where the DNA matches it firmly. Size tells how often a clone was seen (once, few, many) or the class of an expanded clone, and some rows leave it out.

TRBJ2-1 | NA | few | TRBV19 | TGTGCCAGTAGTATACGCCCCCAGACGGGGCAGTTCTTC | CASSIRPQTGQFF
TRBJ1-4 | TRBD1 | NA | TRBV28 | TGTGCCAGCAGTACCCCCGGGACAGCGAATGAAAAACTGTTTTTT | CASSTPGTANEKLFF
TRBJ1-1 | NA | NA | TRBV13 | TGTGCCAGCAGCTTAGCTCGGAGGAACACTGAAGCTTTCTTT | CASSLARRNTEAFF
TRBJ2-1 | NA | NA | TRBV15 | TGTGCCACCAGCAGAGATCCTGGGGCCCCGTACAATGAGCAGTTCTTC | CATSRDPGAPYNEQFF
TRBJ2-7 | NA | NA | TRBV27 | TGTGCCAGCAGTTTCAGAGATCCTAGCTCCTACGAGCAGTACTTC | CASSFRDPSSYEQYF
TRBJ2-7 | NA | NA | TRBV15 | TGTGCCACCAGCAGAGATTCAGAAAACGAGCAGTACTTC | CATSRDSENEQYF
TRBJ1-2 | TRBD1 | NA | TRBV6-5 | TGTGCCAGCAGTTATAAGGACAGGGGTAGCTATGGCTACACCTTC | CASSYKDRGSYGYTF
TRBJ1-5 | TRBD1 | NA | TRBV28 | TGTGCCAGCAGGACAGGGAATCAGCCCCAGCATTTT | CASRTGNQPQHF
TRBJ2-7 | NA | NA | TRBV14 | TGTGCCAGCAGCCAAACGCCCCCCCCGCCAGGGGCACAAAATTCCTACGAGCAGTACTTC | CASSQTPPPPGAQNSYEQYF
TRBJ1-5 | NA | NA | TRBV28 | TGTGCCAGCAGTCCTAATCAGCCCCAGCATTTT | CASSPNQPQHF
TRBJ1-1 | NA | NA | TRBV19 | TGTGCCAGTAGTCCAGGATGGGCGAAGATGAACACTGAAGCTTTCTTT | CASSPGWAKMNTEAFF
TRBJ1-2 | TRBD1 | NA | TRBV28 | TGTGCCAGCAGTTTATACGGGCAGGGGGCGCGAGGCTACACCTTC | CASSLYGQGARGYTF
TRBJ2-2 | TRBD2 | NA | TRBV4-3 | TGCGCCAGCAGCCAAGCGACTAGCGGGTCGAACACCGGGGAGCTGTTTTTT | CASSQATSGSNTGELFF
TRBJ1-6 | TRBD1 | NA | TRBV7-2 | TGTGCCAGCAGCCCGGAGACAGGGCTGGGAAATTCACCCCTCCACTTT | CASSPETGLGNSPLHF
TRBJ2-3 | NA | few | TRBV25-1 | TGTGCCAGCAGTGCCCTAGATACGCAGTATTTT | CASSALDTQYF
TRBJ2-2 | TRBD1 | NA | TRBV6-4 | TGTGCCAGCAGTGAGGACAGGGATACCGGGGAGCTGTTTTTT | CASSEDRDTGELFF
TRBJ2-3 | TRBD2 | NA | TRBV29-1 | TGCAGCGTGGGCCCGGGACTAGCTGAAGCAGATACGCAGTATTTT | CSVGPGLAEADTQYF
TRBJ1-2 | TRBD1 | NA | TRBV2 | TGTGCCACCTCTTCACAGGGGGGCACCTACACCTTC | CATSSQGGTYTF
TRBJ2-7 | TRBD2 | NA | TRBV28 | TGTGCCAGCAGTTTCGCACTAGCGGAGATGAGGTACGAGCAGTACTTC | CASSFALAEMRYEQYF
TRBJ1-5 | NA | NA | TRBV6-1 | TGTGCCAGCAGTTCGGGACAACTTAGCAATCAGCCCCAGCATTTT | CASSSGQLSNQPQHF
TRBJ1-1 | NA | once | TRBV6-5 | TGTGCCAGCAGATCAACTTTTTCCTCGACTTTCTTT | CASRSTFSSTFF
TRBJ1-2 | TRBD1 | NA | TRBV9 | TGTGCCAGCAGCAAAACAGGGGGCGCTGGCTACACCTTC | CASSKTGGAGYTF
TRBJ2-5 | NA | NA | TRBV28 | TGTGCCAGCAGTTTAGACGACACAGAGACCCAGTACTTC | CASSLDDTETQYF
TRBJ2-7 | TRBD2 | NA | TRBV5-1 | TGCGCCAGCCGTGGGGGGACTAGCGGGAGAGAGGAGCAGTACTTC | CASRGGTSGREEQYF
TRBJ2-7 | TRBD1 | NA | TRBV6-1 | TGTGCCAGCAGTGAAGGGGCAGGGGGAGACGAGCAGTACTTC | CASSEGAGGDEQYF
TRBJ2-1 | NA | NA | TRBV13 | TGTGCCAGCAGCTCGGGGGGACAGGATGAGCAGTTCTTC | CASSSGGQDEQFF
TRBJ2-7 | TRBD2 | few | TRBV7-2 | TGTGCCAGCAGCTTCAGCGGGAAGACCTCCTACGAGCAGTACTTC | CASSFSGKTSYEQYF
TRBJ2-2 | NA | once | TRBV27 | TGTGCCAGCAGGAAACCGACAGGAGCCGGGGAGCTGTTTTTT | CASRKPTGAGELFF
TRBJ2-1 | TRBD2 | NA | TRBV5-4 | TGTGCCAGCAGCTTGGGGGAGGGGACGGCGGGTGAGCAGTTCTTC | CASSLGEGTAGEQFF
TRBJ2-1 | TRBD2 | NA | TRBV4-1 | TGCGCCAGCAGCCCCGAAGCCCTAGCGGACTCCTACAATGAGCAGTTCTTC | CASSPEALADSYNEQFF
TRBJ2-7 | TRBD2 | NA | TRBV28 | TGTGCCAGCAGCGCCCAAGGACTAGCGGGAGCGCTTATCTCTCGAGTCTACGAGCAGTACTTC | CASSAQGLAGALISRVYEQYF